These 7 T cell receptor beta chains originate from one sample sequenced in a study of control samples from healthy donors and cancer patients. Profiling relied on immunoSEQ multiplex PCR, and the TCRdb table lists in-frame clones only, not all of them. The profile shows tens of thousands of clones, just under 85% of them singletons. The sample was blood. The receptor source for this set is a man aged 25-40 years in good health.

This chain connects TRBV6-5 to TRBJ1-3, with 10 bases lining up with TRBD1. V lost 3 bases and J lost 1; bases outside the gene matches: 3. The CDR3 spans 16 residues. Germline lookup yields CDR1 MNHEY and CDR2 SVGAGI. The CDR3 protein is CASSYRTGGSGNTIYF. CDR3 DNA: TGTGCCAGCAGTTATAGGACAGGGGGATCTGGAAACACCATATATTTT.

V and J are TRBV7-8 and TRBJ2-2, with D unclear. Germline V gives CDR1 SGHVS, CDR2 FQNEAQ. The CDR3 consists of 13 residues. The V and J ends lost 1 base and 4 bases respectively, with 4 bases between them. The CDR3 DNA sequence: TGTGCCAGCAGCTTAGAAGCCACCGGGGAGCTGTTTTTT. It translates to CASSLEATGELFF. Complete variable domain (other parts from reference TRBV7-8 and TRBJ2-2): GAGVSQSPRYKVAKRGQDVALRCDPISGHVSLFWYQQALGQGPEFLTYFQNEAQLDKSGLPSDRFFAERPEGSVSTLKIQRTQQEDSAVYLCASSLEATGELFFGEGSRLTVL.

The CDR3 is CASSLQSLGNEQFF. CDR3 coding DNA: TGTGCCAGCAGCTTGCAGTCTCTAGGAAATGAGCAGTTCTTC. The gene calls are TRBV5-4 and TRBJ2-1, with D unclear. The germline V and J ends were trimmed by 1 base and 7 bases, with 12 bases remaining between them. CDR1 SGHNT and CDR2 YYREEE come from the germline V gene (reference sequence). The length of the CDR3 is 14 residues.

J is TRBJ2-7 and V is TRBV28, with D tentatively TRBD2 (5 bases). There are 14 residues in the CDR3. The V gene lost 5 bases and the J gene lost 1 base, with 12 bases spanning the gap. CDR1 MDHEN and CDR2 SYDVKM come from the germline V gene. The CDR3 bases are TGTGCCAGCAGTCTCCAGAGCGGTTCCTACGAGCAGTACTTC. Translating gives CASSLQSGSYEQYF. The entire variable domain, with the rest obtained from reference TRBV28 and TRBJ2-7, is as follows: DVKVTQSSRYLVKRTGEKVFLECVQDMDHENMFWYRQDPGLGLRLIYFSYDVKMKEKGDIPEGYSVSREKKERFSLILESASTNQTSMYLCASSLQSGSYEQYFGPGTRLTVT.

The chain employs TRBV18 and TRBJ1-6; 9 bases fit TRBD1. The CDR3 totals 15 residues. From germline, CDR1 is KGHSH and CDR2 LQKENI. V dropped 2 bases and J dropped 7; count of bases not matched to a gene: 3. Here the CDR3 reads CASSPLDRGNSPLHF. CDR3 sequence (DNA): TGTGCCAGCTCACCATTAGACAGGGGGAATTCACCCCTCCACTTT.

The V and J genes are TRBV2 and TRBJ2-7; 7 positions match TRBD1. Per germline, CDR1 SNHLY and CDR2 FYNNEI. The length of the CDR3 is 14 residues. The J segment lost 4 bases and the V segment lost 5 bases, leaving 8 bases of the junction unmatched. The CDR3 DNA reads TGTGCCAGCAGTAGGGAAAGGGGGCGTTACGAGCAGTACTTC. It specifies CASSRERGRYEQYF.

In nucleotides, the CDR3 is TGTGCCAGCATGAGGCAGAGCACAGATACGCAGTATTTT. Protein product: CASMRQSTDTQYF. The J gene is TRBJ2-3, the V gene TRBV2; D is unclear. The V and J ends lost 7 bases and 0 bases respectively, with 8 bases between them. The CDR3 spans 13 residues. Germline CDR1 SNHLY, CDR2 FYNNEI.